This T cell receptor (beta chain) was recovered during a study of CD8 T cells in Susac syndrome. In the study overall: Clinical remission applied to about 8 sequenced Susac syndrome patients, and more than five had active disease.

The study, taken as a whole, reports: The CD4+ T cell repertoires that were profiled in Susac syndrome showed no clonal expansion.

The CDR3 consists of 14 residues. V lost 1 base, J lost 2 bases, and 10 bases lay in between. The germline V gene has CDR1 SGHDT and CDR2 YYEEEE. In contrast to the negatively isolated CD8+ and CD4+ T cells, TEMRA cells were FACS-enriched. With regard to this clonotype: The antigen remains unidentified.

Reverse transcription of about 0.45 to 1 ug RNA was performed with random hexamers. It was immunoSEQ multiplex PCR that amplified TCR beta CDR3 across 54 Vbeta and 13 Jbeta. TCRdb re-analysed the immunoSEQ multiplex PCR reads in MiXCR, keeping a single row per CDR3 protein. The data show roughly 140,000 distinct CDR3 sequences, with roughly 95% seen just once and 0.084% held by the top ten. This sequence was found in a human donor with Susac syndrome. This chain joins TRBV5-6 and TRBJ2-7, with a tentative D call TRBD1 (6 bases). The sample consisted of CD4+ T cells from PBMCs. This CDR3 is CASSLSYRAYEQYF. Here the CDR3 DNA reads TGTGCCAGCAGCTTGTCGTACAGGGCCTACGAGCAGTACTTC.